These 18 T cell receptor beta chains came from one sample sequenced in a study of CD8 T cells in ankylosing spondylitis. In TCRdb, the 5' RACE reads were re-called with MiXCR into one record per CDR3 protein. The table lists 250,000 to 350,000 distinct CDR3 sequences, 20% of them singletons. Input material: blood, either unsorted or a sorted T cell fraction (not recorded which). Source of these receptors: a male donor with ankylosing spondylitis or in good health (not recorded which).

CDR3 amino acids: CASSLRQFDGYTF. The CDR3 DNA reads as TGTGCCAGCAGCTTAAGGCAGTTCGATGGCTACACCTTC. V gene TRBV5-6 combines with J gene TRBJ1-2; D gene ambiguous. The CDR3 runs to 13 residues. With 2 bases removed from V and 6 bases from J, the gap between germline ends came to 11 bases. Germline V gives CDR1 SGHDT, CDR2 YYEEEE.

The chain has TRBV20-1 and TRBJ2-1; TRBD2 aligns across 14 bases. CDR1 is DFQATT and CDR2 is SNEGSKA in the germline V gene (reference sequence). V shed 6 bases, J shed 7 bases, and the junction held 11 bases outside the gene matches. The length of the CDR3 is 16 residues. For the CDR3, the DNA is TGCAGTGCCCCGGGGACTAGCGGGGGCAGTTGGAATGAGCAGTTCTTC. It yields the protein CSAPGTSGGSWNEQFF.

This rearrangement joins TRBV20-1 to TRBJ1-5; D is ambiguous. Trimming left V 6 bases short and J 5 bases short, with 20 bases between. Looked up from germline, CDR1 is DFQATT and CDR2 is SNEGSKA (reference sequence). The CDR3 is 15 residues long. CDR3 amino acids: CSAVRGPAPHQPQHF. The DNA for the CDR3 is TGCAGTGCCGTCCGAGGTCCGGCGCCACATCAGCCCCAGCATTTT.

The CDR3, as DNA: TGCAGTGAGTTACAGGGTCTTGATCAGCCCCAGCATTTT. Translating gives CSELQGLDQPQHF. The chain recombines TRBV20-1 with TRBJ1-5; weak D call: TRBD1 (6 bases). The germline V and J ends were trimmed by 7 bases and 5 bases, with 15 bases remaining between them. The CDR3 is made up of 13 amino acids. CDR1 and CDR2 (germline): DFQATT, SNEGSKA (reference sequence).

The gene calls are TRBV18 and TRBJ2-2; TRBD2 aligns across 13 bases. V shed 3 bases, J shed 1 base, and the junction held 5 bases outside the gene matches. CDR1 is KGHSH and CDR2 is LQKENI in the germline V gene. The CDR3 contains 18 residues. CDR3 sequence: CASSPQGLAGLNTGELFF. As DNA, the CDR3 is TGTGCCAGCTCACCGCAGGGACTAGCGGGGCTGAACACCGGGGAGCTGTTTTTT.

This rearrangement joins TRBV12-3 or TRBV12-4 to TRBJ2-3; 8 nucleotides agree with TRBD1. This CDR3 region has 15 residues. V lost 7 bases, J lost 6 bases, and 12 bases stayed unmatched. The CDR3 reads CASNRQGPPGDTQYF. The CDR3 DNA sequence: TGTGCCAGCAACCGACAGGGGCCCCCCGGCGATACGCAGTATTTT.

The chain couples TRBV7-2 to TRBJ2-3; D may be TRBD2 (6 bases). Germline lookup yields CDR1 SGHTA and CDR2 FQGNSA. Trimming removed 5 bases from V and 3 bases from J, with 12 bases in between. This CDR3 spans 14 amino acids. The CDR3 nucleotides read TGTGCCAGCAGCCTGGACTATTATACAGATACGCAGTATTTT. Amino acid sequence: CASSLDYYTDTQYF.

The chain has TRBV24-1 and TRBJ2-5; no definite D call. The CDR3 contains 13 residues. The germline V and J ends were trimmed by 5 bases and 1 base, with 7 bases remaining between them. Looked up from germline, CDR1 is KGHDR and CDR2 is SFDVKD. CDR3: CATSGRSQETQYF. Here the CDR3 DNA reads TGTGCCACCAGTGGGCGGTCCCAAGAGACCCAGTACTTC.

The CDR3 DNA follows: TGTGCCAGTAGTGCGATGGACCGACCCTACGAGCAGTACGTC. As protein: CASSAMDRPYEQYV. The V gene is TRBV19, the J gene TRBJ2-7; D is undetermined. This CDR3 is 14 amino acids long. Germline V gene data show CDR1 as LNHDA and CDR2 as SQIVND (reference sequence). Trimming shortened V by 5 bases and J by 2 bases, and 13 bases separated the two germline ends.

The J gene is TRBJ1-1, the V gene TRBV29-1; D unresolved. The CDR3 length is 14 residues. In germline, CDR1 is SQVTM, CDR2 ANQGSEA. Trimming pared 2 bases from V and 0 bases from J, leaving 10 bases between. CDR3 in amino acids: CSVERSLMNTEAFF. In nucleotides, the CDR3 is TGCAGCGTTGAACGCAGCCTGATGAACACTGAAGCTTTCTTT.

The CDR3 spells CASSPPGTRISYNEQFF. Written as DNA, the CDR3 is TGTGCCAGCTCACCTCCCGGGACTAGAATCTCCTACAATGAGCAGTTCTTC. V and J are TRBV18 and TRBJ2-1; the match to TRBD2 covers 8 bases. Trimming cost V 3 bases and J 0 bases; bases outside gene matches: 7. Looked up from germline, CDR1 is KGHSH and CDR2 is LQKENI. The CDR3 contains 17 residues.

The J gene is TRBJ2-5, the V gene TRBV2; D gene uncertain. V gave up 6 bases and J gave up 2 bases, with 16 bases separating them. Germline V gene sequence: CDR1 SNHLY, CDR2 FYNNEI. CDR3 size: 15 residues. CDR3: CASSGVGQMQETQYF. The DNA of the CDR3 is TGTGCCAGCAGCGGTGTGGGCCAGATGCAAGAGACCCAGTACTTC. The variable domain in full, with the rest retrieved from reference TRBV2 and TRBJ2-5, is EPEVTQTPSHQVTQMGQEVILRCVPISNHLYFYWYRQILGQKVEFLVSFYNNEISEKSEIFDDQFSVERPDGSNFTLKIRSTKLEDSAMYFCASSGVGQMQETQYFGPGTRLLVL.

The V gene is TRBV5-1, the J gene TRBJ1-6, with 9 positions matching TRBD1. V shed 5 bases and J 8 bases; nucleotides not matched to a gene: 5. The CDR3 runs to 14 residues. Germline loops: CDR1 SGHRS, CDR2 YFSETQ. The CDR3, as DNA: TGCGCCAGCAGACCGGGACAGGGATATTCACCCCTCCACTTT. This gives the protein CASRPGQGYSPLHF.

This clonotype showed up just a few times. The chain couples TRBV9 to TRBJ1-3; a weak D match, TRBD1 (5 bases). V was cut by 0 bases and J by 4 bases, with 17 bases left in between. Germline assignment: CDR1 SGDLS and CDR2 YYNGEE. The CDR3 runs to 17 residues. CDR3 nucleotides: TGTGCCAGCAGCGTAGATGGGCTTGTAGGGACGGGAAACACCATATATTTT. This sequence encodes CASSVDGLVGTGNTIYF.

The V and J genes are TRBV18 and TRBJ2-3; 7 bases match TRBD2. Germline V gene sequence: CDR1 KGHSH, CDR2 LQKENI. Germline trimming cut 3 bases from V and 0 bases from J; bases unmatched to any gene: 3. The CDR3 consists of 15 residues. In nucleotides, the CDR3 is TGTGCCAGCTCACCTCTCGGGGGGAGCACAGATACGCAGTATTTT. This sequence encodes CASSPLGGSTDTQYF.

Only a few counts were recorded for this clonotype. The chain is built from TRBV2 and TRBJ2-1; TRBD1 aligns across 7 bases. There are 14 residues in the CDR3. The germline gives CDR1 SNHLY, CDR2 FYNNEI. Losses at the gene ends were 3 bases for V and 2 bases for J; bases not matched to a gene: 1. This CDR3 reads CASSEDRTYNEQFF. The CDR3 nucleotides read TGTGCCAGCAGTGAGGACAGGACCTACAATGAGCAGTTCTTC. The whole variable domain, remainder taken from reference TRBV2 and TRBJ2-1, is EPEVTQTPSHQVTQMGQEVILRCVPISNHLYFYWYRQILGQKVEFLVSFYNNEISEKSEIFDDQFSVERPDGSNFTLKIRSTKLEDSAMYFCASSEDRTYNEQFFGPGTRLTVL.

This chain joins TRBV29-1 and TRBJ2-6, with 11 bases fitting TRBD1. The ends lost 2 bases at V and 4 bases at J; junction bases unmatched: 13. The germline gives CDR1 SQVTM, CDR2 ANQGSEA. The CDR3 covers 19 residues. The CDR3 loop is CSVETEDGQGAQGANVLTF. DNA for the CDR3: TGCAGCGTTGAAACGGAGGATGGACAGGGGGCGCAAGGGGCCAACGTCCTGACTTTC. The variable domain in full, with the rest retrieved from reference TRBV29-1 and TRBJ2-6, is SAVISQKPSRDICQRGTSLTIQCQVDSQVTMMFWYRQQPGQSLTLIATANQGSEATYESGFVIDKFPISRPNLTFSTLTVSNMSPEDSSIYLCSVETEDGQGAQGANVLTFGAGSRLTVL.

This clonotype was detected a few times. The genes are TRBV7-2 and TRBJ2-5; 7 bases fit TRBD1. Germline assignment: CDR1 SGHTA and CDR2 FQGNSA. The CDR3 covers 16 residues. The junction had 5 bases not matched to a gene; V was cut back by 1 base and J by 0 bases. The CDR3 sequence: CASSLGFGTDQETQYF. In DNA form, the CDR3 reads TGTGCCAGCAGCTTAGGGTTCGGGACAGACCAAGAGACCCAGTACTTC.